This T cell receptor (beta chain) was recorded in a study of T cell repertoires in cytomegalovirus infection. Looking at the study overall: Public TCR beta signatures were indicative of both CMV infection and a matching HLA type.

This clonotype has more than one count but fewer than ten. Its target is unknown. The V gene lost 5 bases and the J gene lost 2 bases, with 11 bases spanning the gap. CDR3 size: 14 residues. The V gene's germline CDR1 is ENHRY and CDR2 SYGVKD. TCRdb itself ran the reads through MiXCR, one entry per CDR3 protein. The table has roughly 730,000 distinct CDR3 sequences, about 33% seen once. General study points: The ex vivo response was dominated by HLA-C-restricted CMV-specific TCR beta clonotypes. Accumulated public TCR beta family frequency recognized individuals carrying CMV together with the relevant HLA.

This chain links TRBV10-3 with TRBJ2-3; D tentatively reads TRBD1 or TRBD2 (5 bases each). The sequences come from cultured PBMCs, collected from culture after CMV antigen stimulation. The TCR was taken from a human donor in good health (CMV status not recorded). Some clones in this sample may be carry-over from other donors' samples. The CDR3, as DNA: TGTGCCATCAGTCCCGGGACGACCACAGATACGCAGTATTTT. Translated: CAISPGTTTDTQYF.